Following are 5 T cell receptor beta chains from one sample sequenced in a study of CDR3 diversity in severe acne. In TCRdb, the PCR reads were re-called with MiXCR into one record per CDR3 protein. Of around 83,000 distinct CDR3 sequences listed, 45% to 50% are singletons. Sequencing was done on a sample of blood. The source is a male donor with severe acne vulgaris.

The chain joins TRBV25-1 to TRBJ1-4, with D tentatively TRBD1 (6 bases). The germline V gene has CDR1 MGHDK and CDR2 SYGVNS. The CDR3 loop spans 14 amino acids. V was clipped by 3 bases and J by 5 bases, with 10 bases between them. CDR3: CASSEGGWNEKLFF. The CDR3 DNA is TGTGCCAGCAGTGAGGGGGGCTGGAATGAAAAACTGTTTTTT.

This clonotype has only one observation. The CDR3 region has the DNA TGCGCCAGCAGTGATCAGCCACAAGAGACCCAGTACTTC. This codes for CASSDQPQETQYF. The chain joins TRBV10-1 to TRBJ2-5; D is unresolved. The V end was cut by 3 bases, the J end by 2 bases, with 7 bases between. The CDR3 is made up of 13 amino acids. Germline V gene sequence: CDR1 WNHNN, CDR2 SYGVQD (reference sequence).

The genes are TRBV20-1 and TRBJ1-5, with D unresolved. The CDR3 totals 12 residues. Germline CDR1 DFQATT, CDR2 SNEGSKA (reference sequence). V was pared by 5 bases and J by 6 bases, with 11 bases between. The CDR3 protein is CSADFLGQPQHF. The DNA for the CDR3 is TGCAGTGCTGATTTTTTGGGTCAGCCCCAGCATTTT.

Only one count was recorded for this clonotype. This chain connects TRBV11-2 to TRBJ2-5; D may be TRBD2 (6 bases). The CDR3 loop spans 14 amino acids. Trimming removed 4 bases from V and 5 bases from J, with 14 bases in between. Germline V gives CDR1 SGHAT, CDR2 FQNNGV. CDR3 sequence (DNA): TGTGCCAGCAGCTCCCAATTAGCGGAGGAGACCCAGTACTTC. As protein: CASSSQLAEETQYF.

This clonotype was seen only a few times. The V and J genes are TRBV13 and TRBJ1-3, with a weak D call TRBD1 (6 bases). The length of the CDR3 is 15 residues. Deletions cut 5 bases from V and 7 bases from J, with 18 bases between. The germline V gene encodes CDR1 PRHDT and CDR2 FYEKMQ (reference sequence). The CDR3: CASSATGLGWNTIYF. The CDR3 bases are TGTGCCAGCAGCGCAACAGGGCTGGGGTGGAACACCATATATTTT.